Listed below are T cell receptor beta chains from one sample, sequenced in a study of beta chain features in type 1 diabetes. Clones were sequenced by immunoSEQ multiplex PCR, and TCRdb holds only the in-frame ones, with some missing. The table lists under 300,000 clones, roughly 20% of them singletons. The source material was naive CD4+ T cells from blood. The source is a woman between 40 and 50 years old with type 1 diabetes. CDR3s include the opening cysteine and the closing phenylalanine or tryptophan. D genes are given only for firm matches. Size values are once, few and many counts, or a class for expanded clones, and some rows have none.

. | TRBJ2-1 | TRBV15 | 17 | few | CATSRGLTTVSYNEQFF | TGTGCCACCAGCAGAGGCCTGACAACCGTCTCCTACAATGAGCAGTTCTTC
. | TRBJ2-7 | TRBV18 | 15 | . | CASSPRGQTTYEQYF | TGTGCCAGCTCACCGAGAGGGCAGACCACCTACGAGCAGTACTTC
. | TRBJ2-3 | TRBV4-1 | 17 | . | CASSQEWTQRGSDTQYF | TGCGCCAGCAGCCAAGAGTGGACGCAACGGGGATCAGATACGCAGTATTTT
. | TRBJ2-7 | TRBV7-2 | 15 | . | CASSLAPSRSYEQYF | TGTGCCAGCAGCTTAGCGCCAAGCCGCTCCTACGAGCAGTACTTC
TRBD1 | TRBJ1-1 | TRBV15 | 13 | . | CATSIRQGSEAFF | TGTGCCACCAGCATTAGACAGGGCAGCGAAGCTTTCTTT
. | TRBJ1-1 | TRBV9 | 13 | . | CASREWESTEAFF | TGTGCCAGCAGAGAATGGGAGAGCACTGAAGCTTTCTTT
. | TRBJ1-3 | TRBV5-4 | 15 | . | CASSSARETGNTIYF | TGTGCCAGCAGCTCAGCCCGGGAGACTGGAAACACCATATATTTT
. | TRBJ2-1 | TRBV9 | 15 | . | CASSVSGGLYNEQFF | TGTGCCAGCAGCGTAAGCGGCGGACTCTACAATGAGCAGTTCTTC
. | TRBJ1-5 | TRBV7-2 | 15 | . | CASSPRTGSNQPQHF | TGTGCCAGCAGCCCCCGGACGGGGAGCAATCAGCCCCAGCATTTT
TRBD2 | TRBJ2-3 | TRBV15 | 16 | few | CATSRDVLAGRDTQYF | TGTGCCACCAGCAGAGATGTGCTAGCGGGGAGGGATACGCAGTATTTT
TRBD1 | TRBJ1-5 | TRBV5-4 | 14 | few | CASSLGTGHQPQHF | TGTGCCAGCAGCCTCGGGACAGGGCATCAGCCCCAGCATTTT
. | TRBJ2-5 | TRBV5-1 | 13 | few | CASSPGQKETQYF | TGCGCCAGCAGCCCAGGACAGAAAGAGACCCAGTACTTC
TRBD1 | TRBJ1-1 | TRBV7-3 | 14 | . | CASSLQGADTEAFF | TGTGCCAGCAGCTTACAGGGGGCGGACACTGAAGCTTTCTTT
. | TRBJ1-4 | TRBV29-1 | 14 | few | CSVGESATNEKLFF | TGCAGCGTTGGGGAGAGTGCAACTAATGAAAAACTGTTTTTT
. | TRBJ2-7 | TRBV5-1 | 12 | few | CASSDQGYEQYF | TGCGCCAGCAGCGACCAGGGCTACGAGCAGTACTTC
TRBD2 | TRBJ2-7 | TRBV5-6 | 16 | . | CASSLDRLAIAYEQYF | TGTGCCAGCAGCTTGGATAGACTAGCGATCGCCTACGAGCAGTACTTC
. | TRBJ2-3 | TRBV7-2 | 12 | . | CASSPSGDTQYF | TGTGCCAGCAGCCCCTCAGGGGATACGCAGTATTTT
TRBD1 | TRBJ2-4 | TRBV7-9 | 14 | . | CASSPQGQRNIQYF | TGTGCCAGCAGCCCCCAGGGACAGAGAAACATTCAGTACTTC
. | TRBJ1-5 | TRBV4-1 | 18 | . | CASSQGDSGEFYNQPQHF | TGCGCCAGCAGCCAAGGGGACTCTGGGGAATTTTACAATCAGCCCCAGCATTTT
. | TRBJ1-1 | TRBV6-5 | 15 | . | CASSTLRGGDTEAFF | TGTGCCAGCAGTACCCTGAGGGGGGGGGACACTGAAGCTTTCTTT
. | TRBJ1-1 | TRBV9 | 14 | . | CASSVEARDTEAFF | TGTGCCAGCAGCGTAGAGGCCCGGGACACTGAAGCTTTCTTT
. | TRBJ1-1 | TRBV9 | 13 | . | CASSTLEVTEAFF | TGTGCCAGCAGCACATTAGAGGTCACTGAAGCTTTCTTT
. | TRBJ2-7 | TRBV29-1 | 14 | . | CSVEPDHGSYEQYF | TGCAGCGTTGAACCCGACCACGGGTCCTACGAGCAGTACTTC
. | TRBJ1-2 | TRBV27 | 16 | few | CASRPVVGSPNYGYTF | TGTGCCAGCAGACCCGTGGTGGGCAGCCCTAACTATGGCTACACCTTC
. | TRBJ1-5 | TRBV27 | 15 | few | CASRRERHFNQPQHF | TGTGCCAGCAGACGTGAACGACACTTCAATCAGCCCCAGCATTTT
TRBD1 | TRBJ1-2 | TRBV6-6 | 15 | few | CASSATGTGPHGYTF | TGTGCCAGCAGTGCCACCGGGACAGGGCCCCATGGCTACACCTTC
TRBD2 | TRBJ2-1 | TRBV29-1 | 15 | few | CSVEASGHSYNEQFF | TGCAGCGTTGAGGCTAGCGGACACTCCTACAATGAGCAGTTCTTC
. | TRBJ1-4 | TRBV27 | 13 | . | CASKEYGNEKLFF | TGTGCCAGTAAGGAATACGGGAATGAAAAACTGTTTTTT
. | TRBJ2-5 | TRBV11-3 | 13 | . | CASSLDREETQYF | TGTGCCAGCAGCTTAGACAGGGAAGAGACCCAGTACTTC
TRBD2 | TRBJ2-5 | TRBV5-4 | 15 | . | CASSPGGGRVETQYF | TGTGCCAGCAGCCCGGGAGGCGGGAGGGTAGAGACCCAGTACTTC
. | TRBJ1-1 | TRBV7-9 | 11 | . | CASSSGIEAFF | TGTGCCAGCAGCTCAGGGATTGAAGCTTTCTTT
. | TRBJ2-7 | TRBV30 | 14 | few | CAYAGGRIPYEQYF | TGTGCTTATGCTGGGGGCCGAATTCCCTACGAGCAGTACTTC
. | TRBJ1-2 | TRBV4-2 | 13 | . | CASSQDWIGQRWF | TGTGCCAGCAGCCAAGATTGGATAGGACAGCGTTGGTTC
. | TRBJ1-1 | TRBV2 | 13 | . | CASSLQGNTEAFF | TGTGCCAGCAGCCTACAGGGGAACACTGAAGCTTTCTTT
. | TRBJ2-5 | TRBV4-1 | 15 | few | CASSPGGLNGETQYF | TGCGCCAGCAGCCCTGGCGGCCTCAACGGAGAGACCCAGTACTTC
. | TRBJ2-1 | TRBV4-2 | 14 | . | CASSQREPNEAQFF | TGTGCCAGCAGCCAGCGGGAACCCAATGAGGCGCAGTTCTTC
. | TRBJ1-2 | TRBV18 | 13 | few | CATTEGLDYGYTF | TGTGCCACCACGGAGGGTCTAGACTATGGCTACACCTTC
. | TRBJ2-7 | TRBV7-8 | 15 | few | CASSPSWQGSYEQYF | TGTGCCAGCAGCCCTTCATGGCAGGGTTCCTACGAGCAGTACTTC
. | TRBJ1-6 | TRBV7-2 | 14 | . | CASSLSTSWSPLHF | TGTGCCAGCAGCTTATCGACAAGCTGGTCACCCCTCCACTTT
. | TRBJ2-5 | TRBV30 | 11 | few | CAWSGAETQYF | TGTGCCTGGAGTGGCGCAGAGACCCAGTACTTC
. | TRBJ1-2 | TRBV2 | 12 | . | CASSWAAYGYTF | TGTGCCAGCAGTTGGGCAGCATATGGCTACACCTTC
. | TRBJ1-3 | TRBV6-6 | 13 | . | CASSRSSGNTIYF | TGTGCCAGCAGTCGGTCATCTGGAAACACCATATATTTT
. | TRBJ1-3 | TRBV28 | 14 | few | CASSLQATGNTIYF | TGTGCCAGCAGTTTACAGGCTACTGGAAACACCATATATTTT
. | TRBJ1-1 | TRBV6-5 | 13 | . | CASSTPRLTEAFF | TGTGCCAGCAGCACCCCGCGTTTGACTGAAGCTTTCTTT
. | TRBJ2-7 | TRBV18 | 13 | . | CASSPNHQSEQYF | TGTGCCAGCTCACCAAATCACCAGTCCGAGCAGTACTTC
. | TRBJ1-2 | TRBV13 | 17 | few | CASSLGGPRGASYGYTF | TGTGCCAGCAGCTTAGGCGGGCCCCGCGGGGCGAGCTATGGCTACACCTTC
TRBD2 | TRBJ2-5 | TRBV28 | 17 | . | CASSPGTSGGLEETQYF | TGTGCCAGCAGTCCGGGGACTAGCGGAGGCCTTGAAGAGACCCAGTACTTC
TRBD2 | TRBJ2-7 | TRBV30 | 13 | . | CAWRFRASGEQYF | TGTGCCTGGAGATTCCGTGCTAGCGGCGAGCAGTACTTC
. | TRBJ2-7 | TRBV18 | 13 | once | CASSPSRFEEQYF | TGTGCCAGCTCACCAAGCAGGTTCGAAGAGCAGTACTTC
. | TRBJ2-5 | TRBV7-9 | 13 | . | CASSPRGRETQYF | TGTGCCAGCAGCCCCCGGGGAAGGGAGACCCAGTACTTC
TRBD1 | TRBJ1-2 | TRBV11-2 | 15 | . | CASSLDQVTGEGYTF | TGTGCCAGCAGCTTAGATCAAGTGACAGGGGAAGGCTACACCTTC
. | TRBJ2-6 | TRBV6-5 | 15 | . | CASSYSIPGANVLTF | TGTGCCAGCAGTTACTCCATTCCTGGGGCCAACGTCCTGACTTTC
TRBD2 | TRBJ2-1 | TRBV28 | 15 | few | CASSPPAGGFNEQFF | TGTGCCAGCAGCCCGCCCGCGGGAGGGTTCAATGAGCAGTTCTTC
. | TRBJ2-1 | TRBV6-5 | 15 | . | CASRAGQGSYNEQFF | TGTGCCAGCAGGGCCGGCCAGGGGAGCTACAATGAGCAGTTCTTC
TRBD1 | TRBJ2-2 | TRBV6-5 | 16 | . | CASSYSGTATTGELFF | TGTGCCAGCAGTTACTCCGGGACAGCTACCACCGGGGAGCTGTTTTTT